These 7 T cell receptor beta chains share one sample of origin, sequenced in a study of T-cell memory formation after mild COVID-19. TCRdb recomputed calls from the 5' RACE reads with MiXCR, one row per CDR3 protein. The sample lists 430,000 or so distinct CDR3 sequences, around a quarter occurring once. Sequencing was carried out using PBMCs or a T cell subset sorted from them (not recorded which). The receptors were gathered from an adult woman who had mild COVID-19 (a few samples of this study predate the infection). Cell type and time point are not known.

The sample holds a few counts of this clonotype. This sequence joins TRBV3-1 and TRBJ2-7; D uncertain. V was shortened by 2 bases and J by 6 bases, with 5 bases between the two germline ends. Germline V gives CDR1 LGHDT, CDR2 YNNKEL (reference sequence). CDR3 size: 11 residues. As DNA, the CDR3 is TGTGCCAGCAGCCAATTAGCCGAGCAGTACTTC. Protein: CASSQLAEQYF.

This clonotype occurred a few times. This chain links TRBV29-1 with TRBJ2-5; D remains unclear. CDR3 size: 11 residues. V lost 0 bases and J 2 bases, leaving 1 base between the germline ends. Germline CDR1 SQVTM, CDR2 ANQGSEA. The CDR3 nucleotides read TGCAGCGTTGAAGAGCAAGAGACCCAGTACTTC. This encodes CSVEEQETQYF.

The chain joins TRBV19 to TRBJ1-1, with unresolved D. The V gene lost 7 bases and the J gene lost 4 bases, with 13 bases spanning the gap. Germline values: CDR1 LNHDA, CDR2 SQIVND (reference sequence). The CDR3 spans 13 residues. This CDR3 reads CASTPRRGTEAFF. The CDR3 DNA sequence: TGTGCCAGTACCCCCCGGCGGGGCACTGAAGCTTTCTTT.

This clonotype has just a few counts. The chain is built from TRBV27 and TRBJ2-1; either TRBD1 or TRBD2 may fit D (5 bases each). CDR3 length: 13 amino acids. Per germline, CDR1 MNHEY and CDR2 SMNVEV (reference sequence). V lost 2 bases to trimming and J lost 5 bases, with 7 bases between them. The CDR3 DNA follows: TGTGCCAGCAGTTTAGGGACCCACAATGAGCAGTTCTTC. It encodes CASSLGTHNEQFF.

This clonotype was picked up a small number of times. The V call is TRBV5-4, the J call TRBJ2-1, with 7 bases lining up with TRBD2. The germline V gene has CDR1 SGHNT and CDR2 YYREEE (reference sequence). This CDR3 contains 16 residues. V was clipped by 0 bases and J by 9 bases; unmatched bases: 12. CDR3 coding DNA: TGTGCCAGCAGCTTGGGGAGCGGGATACTATTTAGTGAGCAGTTCTTC. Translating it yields CASSLGSGILFSEQFF.

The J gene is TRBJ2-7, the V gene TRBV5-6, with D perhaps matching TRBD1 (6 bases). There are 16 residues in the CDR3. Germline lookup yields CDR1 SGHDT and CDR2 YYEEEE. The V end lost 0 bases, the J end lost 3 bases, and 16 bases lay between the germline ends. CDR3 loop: CASSLATGPPLYEQYF. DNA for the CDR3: TGTGCCAGCAGCTTGGCCACAGGGCCTCCCCTCTACGAGCAGTACTTC.

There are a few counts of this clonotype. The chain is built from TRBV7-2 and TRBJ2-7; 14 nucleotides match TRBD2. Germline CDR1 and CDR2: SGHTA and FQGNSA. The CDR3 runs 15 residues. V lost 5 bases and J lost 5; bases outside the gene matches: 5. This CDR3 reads CASSTGLAGVHEQYF. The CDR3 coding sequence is TGTGCCAGCAGCACGGGACTAGCGGGAGTCCACGAGCAGTACTTC. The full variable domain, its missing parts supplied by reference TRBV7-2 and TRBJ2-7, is GAGVSQSPSNKVTEKGKDVELRCDPISGHTALYWYRQSLGQGLEFLIYFQGNSAPDKSGLPSDRFSAERTGGSVSTLTIQRTQQEDSAVYLCASSTGLAGVHEQYFGPGTRLTVT.